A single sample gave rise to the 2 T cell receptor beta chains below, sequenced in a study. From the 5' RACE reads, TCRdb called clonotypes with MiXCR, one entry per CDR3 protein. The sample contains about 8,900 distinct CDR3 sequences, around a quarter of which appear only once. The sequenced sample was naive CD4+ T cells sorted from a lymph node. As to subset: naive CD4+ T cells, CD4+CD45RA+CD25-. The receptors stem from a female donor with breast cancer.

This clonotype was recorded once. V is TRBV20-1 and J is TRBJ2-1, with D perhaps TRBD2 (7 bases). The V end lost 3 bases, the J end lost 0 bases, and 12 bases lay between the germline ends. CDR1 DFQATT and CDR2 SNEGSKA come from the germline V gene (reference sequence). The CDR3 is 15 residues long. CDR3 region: CSASRGGSSYNEQFF. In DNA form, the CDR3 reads TGCAGTGCTAGTAGGGGGGGGAGCTCCTACAATGAGCAGTTCTTC.

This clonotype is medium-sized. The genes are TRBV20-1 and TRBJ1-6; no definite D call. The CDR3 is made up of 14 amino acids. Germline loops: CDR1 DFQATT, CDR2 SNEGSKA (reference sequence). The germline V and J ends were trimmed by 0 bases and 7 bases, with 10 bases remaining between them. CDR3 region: CSARDSDPNSPLHF. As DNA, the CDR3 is TGCAGTGCTAGAGATTCGGACCCAAATTCACCCCTCCACTTT.